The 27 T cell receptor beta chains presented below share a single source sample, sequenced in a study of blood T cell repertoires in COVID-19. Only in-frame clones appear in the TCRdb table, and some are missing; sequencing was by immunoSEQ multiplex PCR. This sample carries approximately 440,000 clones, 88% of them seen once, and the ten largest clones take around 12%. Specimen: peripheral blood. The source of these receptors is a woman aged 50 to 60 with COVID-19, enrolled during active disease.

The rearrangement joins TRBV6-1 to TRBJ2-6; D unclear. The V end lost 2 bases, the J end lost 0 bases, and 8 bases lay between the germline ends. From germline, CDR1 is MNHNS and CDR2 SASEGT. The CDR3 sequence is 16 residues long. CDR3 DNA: TGTGCCAGCAGTGAACTGCGGATCTCTGGGGCCAACGTCCTGACTTTC. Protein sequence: CASSELRISGANVLTF.

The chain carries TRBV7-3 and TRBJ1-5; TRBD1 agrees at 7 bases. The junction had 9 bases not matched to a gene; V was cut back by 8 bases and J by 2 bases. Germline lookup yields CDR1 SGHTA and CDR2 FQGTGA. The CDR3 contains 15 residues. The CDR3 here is CASPPLDRGNQPQHF. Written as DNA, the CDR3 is TGTGCCAGCCCTCCCCTTGACAGGGGCAATCAGCCCCAGCATTTT.

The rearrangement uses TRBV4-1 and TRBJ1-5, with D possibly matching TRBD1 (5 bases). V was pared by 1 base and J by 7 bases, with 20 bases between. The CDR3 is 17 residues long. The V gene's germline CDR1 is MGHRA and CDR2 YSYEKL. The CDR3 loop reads CASSQGILGGGSQPQHF. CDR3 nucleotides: TGCGCCAGCAGCCAAGGAATTTTGGGGGGGGGAAGCCAGCCCCAGCATTTT.

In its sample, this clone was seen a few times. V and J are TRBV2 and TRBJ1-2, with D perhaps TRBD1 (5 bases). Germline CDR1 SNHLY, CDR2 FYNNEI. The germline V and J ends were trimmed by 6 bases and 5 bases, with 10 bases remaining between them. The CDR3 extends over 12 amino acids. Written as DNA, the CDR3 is TGTGCCAGCAGCAGACAGAATTATGGCTACACCTTC. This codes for CASSRQNYGYTF. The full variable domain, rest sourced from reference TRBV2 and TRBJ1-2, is EPEVTQTPSHQVTQMGQEVILRCVPISNHLYFYWYRQILGQKVEFLVSFYNNEISEKSEIFDDQFSVERPDGSNFTLKIRSTKLEDSAMYFCASSRQNYGYTFGSGTRLTVV.

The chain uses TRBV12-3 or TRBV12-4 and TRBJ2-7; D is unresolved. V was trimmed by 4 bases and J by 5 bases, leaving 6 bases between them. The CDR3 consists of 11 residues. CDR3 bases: TGTGCCAGCAGTTCCCTAAACGAGCAGTACTTC. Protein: CASSSLNEQYF.

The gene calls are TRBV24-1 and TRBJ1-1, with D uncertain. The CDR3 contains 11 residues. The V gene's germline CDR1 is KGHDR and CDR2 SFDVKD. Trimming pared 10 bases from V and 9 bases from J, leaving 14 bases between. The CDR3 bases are TGTGCCACTGGGTTTGCGGGGAAAGCTTTCTTT. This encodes CATGFAGKAFF.

CDR3 loop: CASSSGNTIYF. Written as DNA, the CDR3 is TGTGCCAGCAGTAGCGGAAACACCATATATTTT. The gene calls are TRBV5-4 and TRBJ1-3; no firm D call. CDR3 length: 11 amino acids. Trimming stripped 5 bases from V and 4 bases from J, with 4 bases between. CDR1 is SGHNT and CDR2 is YYREEE in the germline V gene (reference sequence).

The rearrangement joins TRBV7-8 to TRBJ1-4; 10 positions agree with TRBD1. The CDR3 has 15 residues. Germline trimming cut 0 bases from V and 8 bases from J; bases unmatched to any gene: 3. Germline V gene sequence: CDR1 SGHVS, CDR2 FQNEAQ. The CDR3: CASSLAGTGEEKLFF. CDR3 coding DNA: TGTGCCAGCAGCTTAGCGGGGACAGGGGAGGAAAAACTGTTTTTT.

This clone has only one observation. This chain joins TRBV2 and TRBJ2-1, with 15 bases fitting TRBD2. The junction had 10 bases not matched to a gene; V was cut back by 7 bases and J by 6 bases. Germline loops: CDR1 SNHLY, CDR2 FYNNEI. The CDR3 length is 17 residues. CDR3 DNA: TGTGCCAGCACTTGGGGACTAGCGGGGGGTCAATTCAATGAGCAGTTCTTC. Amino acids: CASTWGLAGGQFNEQFF. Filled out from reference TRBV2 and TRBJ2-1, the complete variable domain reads EPEVTQTPSHQVTQMGQEVILRCVPISNHLYFYWYRQILGQKVEFLVSFYNNEISEKSEIFDDQFSVERPDGSNFTLKIRSTKLEDSAMYFCASTWGLAGGQFNEQFFGPGTRLTVL.

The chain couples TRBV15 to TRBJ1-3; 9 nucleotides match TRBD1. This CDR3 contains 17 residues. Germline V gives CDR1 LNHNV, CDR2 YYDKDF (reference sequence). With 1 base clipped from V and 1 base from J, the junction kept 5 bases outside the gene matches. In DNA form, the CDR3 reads TGTGCCACCAGCAGAGTAGCGGGACAGGGTTCTGGAAACACCATATATTTT. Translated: CATSRVAGQGSGNTIYF.

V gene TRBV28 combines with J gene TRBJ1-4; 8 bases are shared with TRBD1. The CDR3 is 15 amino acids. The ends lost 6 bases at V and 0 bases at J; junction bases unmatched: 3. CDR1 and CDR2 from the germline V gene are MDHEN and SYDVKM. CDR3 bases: TGTGCCAGCAGACAGGGGGGCCCAACTAATGAAAAACTGTTTTTT. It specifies CASRQGGPTNEKLFF. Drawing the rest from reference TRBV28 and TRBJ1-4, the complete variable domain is DVKVTQSSRYLVKRTGEKVFLECVQDMDHENMFWYRQDPGLGLRLIYFSYDVKMKEKGDIPEGYSVSREKKERFSLILESASTNQTSMYLCASRQGGPTNEKLFFGSGTQLSVL.

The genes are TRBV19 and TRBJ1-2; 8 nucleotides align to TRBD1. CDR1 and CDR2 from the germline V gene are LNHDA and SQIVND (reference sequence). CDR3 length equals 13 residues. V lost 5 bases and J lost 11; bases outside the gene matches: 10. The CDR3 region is CASSGGQVVRYTF. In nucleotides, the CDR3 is TGTGCCAGTAGTGGGGGACAGGTGGTCCGGTACACCTTC.

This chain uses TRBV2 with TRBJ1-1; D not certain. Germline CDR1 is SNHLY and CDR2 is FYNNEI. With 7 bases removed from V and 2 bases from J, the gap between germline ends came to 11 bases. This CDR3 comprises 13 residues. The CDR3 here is CASIPDTNTEAFF. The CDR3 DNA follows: TGTGCCAGCATTCCTGACACCAACACTGAAGCTTTCTTT. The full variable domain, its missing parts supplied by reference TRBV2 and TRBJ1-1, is EPEVTQTPSHQVTQMGQEVILRCVPISNHLYFYWYRQILGQKVEFLVSFYNNEISEKSEIFDDQFSVERPDGSNFTLKIRSTKLEDSAMYFCASIPDTNTEAFFGQGTRLTVV.

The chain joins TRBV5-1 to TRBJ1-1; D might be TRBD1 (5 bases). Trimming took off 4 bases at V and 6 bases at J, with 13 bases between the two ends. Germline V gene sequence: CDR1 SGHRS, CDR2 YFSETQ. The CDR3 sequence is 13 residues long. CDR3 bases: TGCGCCAGCAGCCCCGGAGGGGCGGCTGAAGCTTTCTTT. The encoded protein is CASSPGGAAEAFF.

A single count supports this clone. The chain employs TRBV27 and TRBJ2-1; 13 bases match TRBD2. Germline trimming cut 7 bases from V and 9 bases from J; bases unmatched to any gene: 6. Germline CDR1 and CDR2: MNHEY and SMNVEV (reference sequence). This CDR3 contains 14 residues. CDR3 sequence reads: CASTRLAGGSEQFF. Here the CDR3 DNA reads TGTGCCAGCACCCGACTAGCGGGGGGAAGTGAGCAGTTCTTC.

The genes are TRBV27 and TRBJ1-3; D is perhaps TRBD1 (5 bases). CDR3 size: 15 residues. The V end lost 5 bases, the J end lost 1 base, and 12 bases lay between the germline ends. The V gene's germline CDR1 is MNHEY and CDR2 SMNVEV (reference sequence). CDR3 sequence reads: CASSPGFRSGNTIYF. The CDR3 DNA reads TGTGCCAGCAGTCCAGGGTTTCGGTCTGGAAACACCATATATTTT.

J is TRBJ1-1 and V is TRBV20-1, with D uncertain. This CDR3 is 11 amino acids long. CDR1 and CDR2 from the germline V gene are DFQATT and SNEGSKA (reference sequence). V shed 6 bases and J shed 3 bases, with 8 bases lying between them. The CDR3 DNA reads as TGCAGTGCGTCTCAGGACACTGAAGCTTTCTTT. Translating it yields CSASQDTEAFF.

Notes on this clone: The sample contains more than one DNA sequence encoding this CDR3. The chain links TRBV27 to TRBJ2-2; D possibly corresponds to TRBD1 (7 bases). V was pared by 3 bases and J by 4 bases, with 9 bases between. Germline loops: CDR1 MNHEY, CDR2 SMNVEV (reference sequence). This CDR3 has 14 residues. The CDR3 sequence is CASSFQGGTGELFF. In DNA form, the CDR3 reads TGTGCCAGCAGTTTTCAGGGGGGCACCGGGGAGCTGTTTTTT.

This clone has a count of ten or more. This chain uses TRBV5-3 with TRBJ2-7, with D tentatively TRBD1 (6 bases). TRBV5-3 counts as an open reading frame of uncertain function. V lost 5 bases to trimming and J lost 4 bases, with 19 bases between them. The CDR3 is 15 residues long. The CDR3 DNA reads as TGTGCCAGAAGTCCCCGCGGACAGCTGATTTACGAGCAGTACTTC. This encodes CARSPRGQLIYEQYF.

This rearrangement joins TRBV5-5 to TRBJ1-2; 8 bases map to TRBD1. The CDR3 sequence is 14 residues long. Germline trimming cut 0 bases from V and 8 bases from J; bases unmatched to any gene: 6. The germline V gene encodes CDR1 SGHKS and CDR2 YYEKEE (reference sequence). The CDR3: CASSLARTGLGYTF. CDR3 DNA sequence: TGTGCCAGCAGCTTGGCAAGGACAGGGCTAGGCTACACCTTC.

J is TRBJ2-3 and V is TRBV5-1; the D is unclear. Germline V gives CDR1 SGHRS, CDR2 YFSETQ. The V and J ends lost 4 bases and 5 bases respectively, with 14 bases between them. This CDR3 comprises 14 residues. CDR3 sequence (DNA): TGCGCCAGCAGCCCAAGACGAGGAGTAGATACGCAGTATTTT. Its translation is CASSPRRGVDTQYF.

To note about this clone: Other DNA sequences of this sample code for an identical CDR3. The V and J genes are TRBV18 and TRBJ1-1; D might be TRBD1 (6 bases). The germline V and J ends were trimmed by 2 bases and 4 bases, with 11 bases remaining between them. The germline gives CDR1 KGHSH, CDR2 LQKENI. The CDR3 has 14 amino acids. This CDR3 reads CASSPGGAGTEAFF. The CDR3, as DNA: TGTGCCAGCTCACCAGGGGGCGCGGGCACTGAAGCTTTCTTT.

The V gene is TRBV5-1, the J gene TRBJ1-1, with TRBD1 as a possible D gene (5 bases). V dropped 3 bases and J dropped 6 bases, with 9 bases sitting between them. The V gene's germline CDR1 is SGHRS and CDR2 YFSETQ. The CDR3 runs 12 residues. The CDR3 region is CASSSGRSEAFF. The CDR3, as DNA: TGCGCCAGCAGCTCAGGGCGATCTGAAGCTTTCTTT.

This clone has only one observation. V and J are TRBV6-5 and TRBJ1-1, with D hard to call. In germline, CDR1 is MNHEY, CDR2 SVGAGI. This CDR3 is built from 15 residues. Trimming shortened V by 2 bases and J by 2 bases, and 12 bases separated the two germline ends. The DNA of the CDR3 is TGTGCCAGCAGTTACGATGGGAGAATCAACACTGAAGCTTTCTTT. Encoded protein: CASSYDGRINTEAFF.

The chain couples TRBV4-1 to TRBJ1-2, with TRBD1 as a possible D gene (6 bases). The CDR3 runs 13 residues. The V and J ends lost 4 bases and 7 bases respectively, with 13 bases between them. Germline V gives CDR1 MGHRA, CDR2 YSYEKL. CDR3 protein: CASSPAGALGYTF. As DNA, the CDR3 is TGCGCCAGCAGCCCCGCGGGGGCGCTTGGCTACACCTTC.

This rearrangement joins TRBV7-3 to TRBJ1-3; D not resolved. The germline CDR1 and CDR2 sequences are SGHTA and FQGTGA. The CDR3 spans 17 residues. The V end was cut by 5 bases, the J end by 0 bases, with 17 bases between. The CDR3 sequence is CASSLLPRPNSGNTIYF. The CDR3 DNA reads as TGTGCCAGCAGCCTCCTCCCCAGGCCTAACTCTGGAAACACCATATATTTT.

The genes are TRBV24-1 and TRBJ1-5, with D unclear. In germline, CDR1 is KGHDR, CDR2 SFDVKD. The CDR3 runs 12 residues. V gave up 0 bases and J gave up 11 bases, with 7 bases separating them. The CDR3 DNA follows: TGTGCCACCAGTGATTTGGGCACCGCCCAGCATTTT. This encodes CATSDLGTAQHF.